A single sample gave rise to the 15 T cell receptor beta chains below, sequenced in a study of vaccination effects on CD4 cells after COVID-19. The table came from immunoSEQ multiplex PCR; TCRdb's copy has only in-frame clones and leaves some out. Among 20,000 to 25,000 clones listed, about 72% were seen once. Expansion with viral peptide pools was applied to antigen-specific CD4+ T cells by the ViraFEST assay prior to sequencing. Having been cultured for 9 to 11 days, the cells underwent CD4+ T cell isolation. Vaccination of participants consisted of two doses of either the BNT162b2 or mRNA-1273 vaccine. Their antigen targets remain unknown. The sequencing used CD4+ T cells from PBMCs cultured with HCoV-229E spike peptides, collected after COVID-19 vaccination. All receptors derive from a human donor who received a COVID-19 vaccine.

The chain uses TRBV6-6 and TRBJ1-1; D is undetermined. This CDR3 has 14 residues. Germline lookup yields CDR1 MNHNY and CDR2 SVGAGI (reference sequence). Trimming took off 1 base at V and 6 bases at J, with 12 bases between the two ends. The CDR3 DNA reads TGTGCCAGCAGTTACTGGGGTTCCAACGCTGAAGCTTTCTTT. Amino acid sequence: CASSYWGSNAEAFF.

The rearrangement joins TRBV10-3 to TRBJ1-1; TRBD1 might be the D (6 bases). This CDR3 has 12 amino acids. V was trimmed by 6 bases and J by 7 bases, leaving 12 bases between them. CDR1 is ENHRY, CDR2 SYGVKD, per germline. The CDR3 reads CAISNLRGEAFF. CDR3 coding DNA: TGTGCCATCAGCAACCTCAGGGGTGAAGCTTTCTTT.

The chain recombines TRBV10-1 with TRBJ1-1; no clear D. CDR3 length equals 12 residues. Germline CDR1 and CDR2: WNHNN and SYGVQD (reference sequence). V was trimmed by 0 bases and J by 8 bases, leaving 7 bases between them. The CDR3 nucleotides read TGCGCCAGCAGTGAGTCGTGGGAAGAAGCTTTCTTT. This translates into CASSESWEEAFF.

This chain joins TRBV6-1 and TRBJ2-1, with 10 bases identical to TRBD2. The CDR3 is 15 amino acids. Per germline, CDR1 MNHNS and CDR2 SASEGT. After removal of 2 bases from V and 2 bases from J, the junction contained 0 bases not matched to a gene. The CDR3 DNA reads TGTGCCAGCAGTGAACTAGCGGGGGCCTACAATGAGCAGTTCTTC. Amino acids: CASSELAGAYNEQFF.

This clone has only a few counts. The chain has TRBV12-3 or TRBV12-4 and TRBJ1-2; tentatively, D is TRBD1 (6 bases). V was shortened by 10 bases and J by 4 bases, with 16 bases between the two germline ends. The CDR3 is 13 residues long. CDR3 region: CAIRGMATYGYTF. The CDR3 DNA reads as TGTGCCATCAGGGGAATGGCAACCTATGGCTACACCTTC.

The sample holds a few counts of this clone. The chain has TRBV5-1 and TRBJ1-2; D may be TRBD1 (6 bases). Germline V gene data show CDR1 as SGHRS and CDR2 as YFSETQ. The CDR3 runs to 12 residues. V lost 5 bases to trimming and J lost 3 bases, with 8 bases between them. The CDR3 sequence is CASRQGDYGYTF. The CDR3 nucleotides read TGCGCCAGCAGACAGGGCGACTATGGCTACACCTTC.

The CDR3 is CASSIMTGQGGEKLFF. The CDR3 nucleotides read TGCGCCAGCAGTATAATGACCGGACAGGGAGGAGAAAAACTGTTTTTT. The rearrangement joins TRBV5-1 to TRBJ1-4; 8 nucleotides align to TRBD1. The CDR3 has 16 residues. V dropped 5 bases and J dropped 8; count of bases not matched to a gene: 14. CDR1 is SGHRS and CDR2 is YFSETQ in the germline V gene.

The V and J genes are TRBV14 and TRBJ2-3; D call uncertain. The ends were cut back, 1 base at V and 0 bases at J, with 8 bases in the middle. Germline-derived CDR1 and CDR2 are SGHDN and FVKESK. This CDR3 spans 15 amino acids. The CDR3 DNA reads TGTGCCAGCAGCCAAGTTGGGGTTAGCACAGATACGCAGTATTTT. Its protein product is CASSQVGVSTDTQYF.

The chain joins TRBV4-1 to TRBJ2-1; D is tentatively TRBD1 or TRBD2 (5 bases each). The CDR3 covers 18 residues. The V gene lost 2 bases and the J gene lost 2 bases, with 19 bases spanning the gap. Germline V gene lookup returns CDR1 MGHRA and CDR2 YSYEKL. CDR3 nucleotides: TGCGCCAGCAGCCAACGGTCGAAGATAGAGGGGACCTACAATGAGCAGTTCTTC. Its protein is CASSQRSKIEGTYNEQFF.

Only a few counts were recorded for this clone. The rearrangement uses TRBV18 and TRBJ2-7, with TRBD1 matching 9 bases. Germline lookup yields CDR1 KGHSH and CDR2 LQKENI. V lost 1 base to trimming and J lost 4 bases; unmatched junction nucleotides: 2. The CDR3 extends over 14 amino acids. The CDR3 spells CASSPRTGEYEQYF. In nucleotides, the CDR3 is TGTGCCAGCTCACCACGGACAGGGGAGTACGAGCAGTACTTC.

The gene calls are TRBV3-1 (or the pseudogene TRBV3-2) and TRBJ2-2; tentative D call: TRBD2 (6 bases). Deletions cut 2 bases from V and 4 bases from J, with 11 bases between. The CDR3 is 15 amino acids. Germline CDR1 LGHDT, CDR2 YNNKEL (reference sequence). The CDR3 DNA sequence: TGTGCCAGCAGCCAACGGGGGAAGGTCACCGGGGAGCTGTTTTTT. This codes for CASSQRGKVTGELFF.

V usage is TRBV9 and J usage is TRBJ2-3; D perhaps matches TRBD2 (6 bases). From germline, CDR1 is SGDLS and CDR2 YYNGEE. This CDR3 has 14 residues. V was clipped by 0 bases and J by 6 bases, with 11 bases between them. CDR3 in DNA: TGTGCCAGCAGCGTAGTTCTGGCGGGGGATACGCAGTATTTT. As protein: CASSVVLAGDTQYF. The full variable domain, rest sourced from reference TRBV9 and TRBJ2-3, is DSGVTQTPKHLITATGQRVTLRCSPRSGDLSVYWYQQSLDQGLQFLIQYYNGEERAKGNILERFSAQQFPDLHSELNLSSLELGDSALYFCASSVVLAGDTQYFGPGTRLTVL.

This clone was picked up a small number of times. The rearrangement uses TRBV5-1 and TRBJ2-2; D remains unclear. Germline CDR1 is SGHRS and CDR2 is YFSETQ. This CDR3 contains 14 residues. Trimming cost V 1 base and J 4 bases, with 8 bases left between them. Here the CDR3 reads CASSLSQPTGELFF. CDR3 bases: TGCGCCAGCAGCTTGTCACAGCCCACCGGGGAGCTGTTTTTT.

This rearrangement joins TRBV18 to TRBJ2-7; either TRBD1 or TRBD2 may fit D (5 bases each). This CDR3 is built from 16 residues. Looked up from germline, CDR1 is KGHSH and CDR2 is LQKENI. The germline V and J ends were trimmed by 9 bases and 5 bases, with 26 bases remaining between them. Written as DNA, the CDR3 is TGTGCCAGTTCAACTATATCGAGGGGTCAAATAGACGAGCAGTACTTC. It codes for CASSTISRGQIDEQYF.

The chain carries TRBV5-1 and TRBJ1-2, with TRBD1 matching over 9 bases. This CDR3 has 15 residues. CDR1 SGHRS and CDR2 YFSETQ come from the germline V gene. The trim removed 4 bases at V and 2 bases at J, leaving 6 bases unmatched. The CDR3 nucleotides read TGCGCCAGCAGCCCGGCAGGGACAGGGAACTATGGCTACACCTTC. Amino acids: CASSPAGTGNYGYTF.